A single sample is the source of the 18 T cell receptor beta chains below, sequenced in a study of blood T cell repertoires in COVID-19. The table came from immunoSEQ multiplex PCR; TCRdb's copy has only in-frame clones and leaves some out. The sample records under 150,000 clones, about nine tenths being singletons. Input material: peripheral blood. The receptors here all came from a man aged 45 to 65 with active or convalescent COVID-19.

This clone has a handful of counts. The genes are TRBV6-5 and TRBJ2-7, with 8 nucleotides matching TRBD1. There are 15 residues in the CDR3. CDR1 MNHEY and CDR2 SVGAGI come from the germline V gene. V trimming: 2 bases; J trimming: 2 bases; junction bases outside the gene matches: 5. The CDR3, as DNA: TGTGCCAGCAGTTACGTCCAGGGGGCAGCCTACGAGCAGTACTTC. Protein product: CASSYVQGAAYEQYF.

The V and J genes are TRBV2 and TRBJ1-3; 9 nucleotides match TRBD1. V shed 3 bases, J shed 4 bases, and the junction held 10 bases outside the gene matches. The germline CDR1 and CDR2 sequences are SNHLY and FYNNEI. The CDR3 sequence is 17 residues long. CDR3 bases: TGTGCCAGCAGTGATCGTACAGGGGGCCGAGGAGGAAACACCATATATTTT. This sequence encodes CASSDRTGGRGGNTIYF. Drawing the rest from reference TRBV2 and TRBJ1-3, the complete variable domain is EPEVTQTPSHQVTQMGQEVILRCVPISNHLYFYWYRQILGQKVEFLVSFYNNEISEKSEIFDDQFSVERPDGSNFTLKIRSTKLEDSAMYFCASSDRTGGRGGNTIYFGEGSWLTVV.

CDR3 sequence reads: CASSPPTRDGYTF. The CDR3 DNA follows: TGTGCCAGCAGCCCCCCCACCAGGGATGGCTACACCTTC. V gene TRBV5-4 combines with J gene TRBJ1-2; D perhaps matches TRBD1 (5 bases). V lost 4 bases, J lost 6 bases, and 13 bases lay in between. CDR3 size: 13 residues. The germline CDR1 and CDR2 sequences are SGHNT and YYREEE (reference sequence).

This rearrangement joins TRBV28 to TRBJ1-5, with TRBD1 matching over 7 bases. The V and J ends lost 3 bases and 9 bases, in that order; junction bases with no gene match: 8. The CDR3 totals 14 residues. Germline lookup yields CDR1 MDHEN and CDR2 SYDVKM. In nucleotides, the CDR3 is TGTGCCAGCAGTTTGGGACAGTCGGCTTTGCCCCAGCATTTT. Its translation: CASSLGQSALPQHF.

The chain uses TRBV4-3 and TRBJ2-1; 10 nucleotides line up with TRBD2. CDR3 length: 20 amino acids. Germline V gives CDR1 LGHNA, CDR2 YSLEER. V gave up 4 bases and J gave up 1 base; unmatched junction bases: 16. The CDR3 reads CASSLRVGLAAEGSYNEQFF. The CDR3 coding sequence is TGCGCCAGCAGCCTAAGAGTCGGACTAGCGGCCGAGGGGTCCTACAATGAGCAGTTCTTC.

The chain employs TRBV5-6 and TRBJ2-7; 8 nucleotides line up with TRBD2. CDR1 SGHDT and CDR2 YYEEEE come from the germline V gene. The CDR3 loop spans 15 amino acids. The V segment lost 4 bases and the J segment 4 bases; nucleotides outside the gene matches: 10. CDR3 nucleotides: TGTGCCAGCAGCCCCCGGGGGGGGATTTCTTACGAGCAGTACTTC. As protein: CASSPRGGISYEQYF.

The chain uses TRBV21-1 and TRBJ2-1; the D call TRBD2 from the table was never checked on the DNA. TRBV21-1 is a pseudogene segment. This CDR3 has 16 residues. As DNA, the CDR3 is TGTGCCAGCAGCAAAGCGCGGCGCGTCCTCCTCAATGAGCAGTTCTTC. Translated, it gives CASSKARRVLLNEQFF.

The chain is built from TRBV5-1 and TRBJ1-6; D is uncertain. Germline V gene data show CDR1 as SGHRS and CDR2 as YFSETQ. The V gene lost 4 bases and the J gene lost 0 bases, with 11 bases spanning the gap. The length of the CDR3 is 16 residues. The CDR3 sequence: CASSGLTGSYNSPLHF. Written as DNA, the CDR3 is TGCGCCAGCAGCGGACTGACCGGCTCCTATAATTCACCCCTCCACTTT.

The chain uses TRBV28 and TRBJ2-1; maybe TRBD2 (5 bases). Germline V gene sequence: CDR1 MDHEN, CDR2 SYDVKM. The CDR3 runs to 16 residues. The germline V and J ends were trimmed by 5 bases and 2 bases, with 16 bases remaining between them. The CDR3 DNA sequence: TGTGCCAGCAGTCTCACCAGAGGGCCACCCTACAATGAGCAGTTCTTC. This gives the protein CASSLTRGPPYNEQFF.

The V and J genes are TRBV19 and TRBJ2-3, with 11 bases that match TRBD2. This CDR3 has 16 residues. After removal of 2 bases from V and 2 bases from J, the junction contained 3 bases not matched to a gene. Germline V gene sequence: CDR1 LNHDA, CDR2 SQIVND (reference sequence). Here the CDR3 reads CASSIRLAGTTDTQYF. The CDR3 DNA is TGTGCCAGTAGTATAAGACTAGCGGGGACCACAGATACGCAGTATTTT.

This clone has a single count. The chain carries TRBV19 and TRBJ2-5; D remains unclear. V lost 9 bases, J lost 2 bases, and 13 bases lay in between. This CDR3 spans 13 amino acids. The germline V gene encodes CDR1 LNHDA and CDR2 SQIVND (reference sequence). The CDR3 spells CASPSSLQETQYF. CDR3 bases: TGTGCCAGCCCGTCCTCGTTACAAGAGACCCAGTACTTC.

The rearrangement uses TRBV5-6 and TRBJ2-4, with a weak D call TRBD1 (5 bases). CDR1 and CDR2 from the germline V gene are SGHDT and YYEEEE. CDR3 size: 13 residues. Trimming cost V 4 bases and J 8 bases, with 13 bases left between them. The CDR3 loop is CASSPLGRHIQYF. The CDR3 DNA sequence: TGTGCCAGCAGCCCCTTGGGGCGGCACATTCAGTACTTC.

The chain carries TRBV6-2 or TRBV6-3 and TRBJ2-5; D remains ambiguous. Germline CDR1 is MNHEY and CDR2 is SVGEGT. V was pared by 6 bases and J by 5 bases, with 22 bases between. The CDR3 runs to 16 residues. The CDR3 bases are TGTGCCAGCAGCCGACACGTAAGGATCTCCGAGGAGACCCAGTACTTC. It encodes CASSRHVRISEETQYF.

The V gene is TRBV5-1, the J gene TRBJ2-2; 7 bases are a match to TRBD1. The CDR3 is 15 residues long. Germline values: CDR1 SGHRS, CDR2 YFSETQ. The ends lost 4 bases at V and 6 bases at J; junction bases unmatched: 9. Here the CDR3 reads CASSLEGAEAGELFF. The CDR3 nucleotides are TGCGCCAGCAGCCTCGAGGGGGCTGAGGCCGGGGAGCTGTTTTTT.

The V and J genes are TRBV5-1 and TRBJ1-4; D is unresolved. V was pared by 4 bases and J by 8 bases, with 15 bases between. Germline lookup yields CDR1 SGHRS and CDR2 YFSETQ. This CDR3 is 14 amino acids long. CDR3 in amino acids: CASSRGLGGEKLFF. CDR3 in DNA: TGCGCCAGCAGCCGCGGATTAGGCGGGGAAAAACTGTTTTTT.

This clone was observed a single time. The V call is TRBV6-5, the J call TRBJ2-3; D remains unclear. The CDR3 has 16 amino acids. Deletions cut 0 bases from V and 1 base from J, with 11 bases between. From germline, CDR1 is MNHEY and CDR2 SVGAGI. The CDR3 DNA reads TGTGCCAGCAGTTACTCGGGCTTAATCGGCACAGATACGCAGTATTTT. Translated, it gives CASSYSGLIGTDTQYF.

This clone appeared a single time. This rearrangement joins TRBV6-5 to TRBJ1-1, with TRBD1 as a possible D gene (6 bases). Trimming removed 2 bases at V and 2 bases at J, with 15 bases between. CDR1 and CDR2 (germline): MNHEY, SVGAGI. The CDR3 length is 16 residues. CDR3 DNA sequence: TGTGCCAGCAGTTACCTAGGGGGTGCGGGTAACACTGAAGCTTTCTTT. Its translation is CASSYLGGAGNTEAFF.

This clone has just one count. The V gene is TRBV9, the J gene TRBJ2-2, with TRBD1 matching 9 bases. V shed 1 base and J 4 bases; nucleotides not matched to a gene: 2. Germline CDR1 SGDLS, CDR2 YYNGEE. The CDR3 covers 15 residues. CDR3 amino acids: CASSVLTGGTGELFF. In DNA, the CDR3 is TGTGCCAGCAGCGTACTGACAGGGGGCACCGGGGAGCTGTTTTTT.